These T cell receptor beta chains were read from a single sample in a study of CD8 T cells in ankylosing spondylitis. TCRdb passed the 5' RACE reads through MiXCR, listing each CDR3 protein once. The sample records roughly 670,000 distinct CDR3 sequences, around a fifth being singletons. The source material was blood, either unsorted or a sorted T cell fraction (not recorded which). The origin of the receptors is a male donor with ankylosing spondylitis. The CDR3 runs from the conserved cysteine through the conserved F or W. A D gene is named only where the DNA matches it firmly. Clone size is given for some rows only: seen once, a few or many times, or a class if the clone is expanded.

j_call	d_call	v_call	clone_size	cdr3_nt	cdr3_aa
TRBJ2-2	TRBD1	TRBV4-1	few	TGCGCCAGCAGCCAAGCGGACAGGGCTAACTCCGGGGAGCTGTTTTTT	CASSQADRANSGELFF
TRBJ2-7	TRBD2	TRBV24-1	few	TGTGCCACCAGTGAATCCGGGACTAGCGGGAGTAGAAACGAGCAGTACTTC	CATSESGTSGSRNEQYF
TRBJ2-7	TRBD1	TRBV27	NA	TGTGCCAGCAGAAGACAGGGGACCGACGAGCAGTACTTC	CASRRQGTDEQYF
TRBJ2-7	NA	TRBV12-3/TRBV12-4	NA	TGTGCCTGGGGGTGGCCCTCCTACGAGCAGTACTTC	CAWGWPSYEQYF
TRBJ2-1	NA	TRBV4-3	few	TGCGCCAGCAGCCTTCGATTTTGGGAGGACGAGCAGTTCTTC	CASSLRFWEDEQFF
TRBJ1-1	TRBD1	TRBV7-9	NA	TGTGCCAGCAGCGGGTCGGACAGGGCCTGGTTCACTGAAGCTTTCTTT	CASSGSDRAWFTEAFF
TRBJ1-1	TRBD1	TRBV6-6	few	TGTGCCAGCACTGACAGGGTTTTCGCTGAAGCTTTCTTT	CASTDRVFAEAFF
TRBJ1-2	TRBD1	TRBV5-1	NA	TGCGCCAGCACAACCCTGACAGGGGATATGAATGGCTACACCTTC	CASTTLTGDMNGYTF
TRBJ2-7	NA	TRBV5-1	NA	TGCGCCAGCAGCAAAGGTATATACGAGCAGTACTTC	CASSKGIYEQYF
TRBJ1-6	NA	TRBV12-3/TRBV12-4	few	TGTGCCAGCAGCTTCGGGGGACTCGAGAATTCACCCCTCCACTTT	CASSFGGLENSPLHF
TRBJ1-2	TRBD1	TRBV12-3/TRBV12-4	few	TGTGCCAGCAGCCCTCCTCTGACAGGGGGCGACTATGGCTACACCTTC	CASSPPLTGGDYGYTF
TRBJ2-3	TRBD2	TRBV9	NA	TGTGCCAGCAGCATTGCCGGGACCGGGAGGACAGATACGCAGTATTTT	CASSIAGTGRTDTQYF
TRBJ2-1	NA	TRBV4-2	NA	TGTGCCAGCAGCCAAGAAGGGCATAATGAGCAGTTCTTC	CASSQEGHNEQFF
TRBJ2-1	NA	TRBV19	NA	TGTGCCAGTAGCTGGAGGCGGGATTCCTACAATGAGCAGTTCTTC	CASSWRRDSYNEQFF
TRBJ1-5	NA	TRBV20-1	few	TGCAGTGCTAGTAGCAACAGGGGCAATCAGCCCCAGCATTTT	CSASSNRGNQPQHF
TRBJ2-7	TRBD2	TRBV7-9	NA	TGTGCCAGCAGCTCCAGGACTAGCGGGCCTTCCTACGAGCAGTACTTC	CASSSRTSGPSYEQYF
TRBJ2-2	TRBD1	TRBV24-1	NA	TGTGCCACCAGTGATCCCGGGACAGGGTTCACCGGGGAGCTGTTTTTT	CATSDPGTGFTGELFF
TRBJ2-7	NA	TRBV28	NA	TGTGCCAGCGCTAAGACAGGTGGGCCCTACGAGCAGTACTTC	CASAKTGGPYEQYF
TRBJ2-7	TRBD2	TRBV7-2	NA	TGTGCCAGCAGCTTTGGGGCGGGAGGGTGGTACGAGCAGTACTTC	CASSFGAGGWYEQYF
TRBJ2-7	TRBD1	TRBV7-8	few	TGTGCCAGCAGCAGACAGGGGATCCACGAGCAGTACTTC	CASSRQGIHEQYF
TRBJ1-1	TRBD1	TRBV20-1	NA	TGCAGTGCTGGACAGGTGTCTACCACTGAAGCTTTCTTT	CSAGQVSTTEAFF
TRBJ2-5	NA	TRBV20-1	few	TGCAGTGGCCCGGCAGGGGCGAAAGGAGAGACCCAGTACTTC	CSGPAGAKGETQYF
TRBJ1-2	NA	TRBV6-1	few	TGTGCCATCCCGGACATTTACTATGGCTACACCTTC	CAIPDIYYGYTF
TRBJ2-7	TRBD1	TRBV13	few	TGTGCCAGCAGCTTAGGCGGACAGGGGATCTACGAGCAGTACTTC	CASSLGGQGIYEQYF
TRBJ1-5	TRBD1	TRBV12-3/TRBV12-4	few	TGTGCCAGCAGTCTCAGGACAGGGGGCATCCTGAGTCAGCCCCAGCATTTT	CASSLRTGGILSQPQHF
TRBJ2-7	NA	TRBV29-1	NA	TGCAGCGTTGAGGGTGAGGGGGACACCTTCTACGAGCAGTACTTC	CSVEGEGDTFYEQYF
TRBJ2-7	NA	TRBV4-2	NA	TGTGCCAGCAGCCAGCCTAAGGGCGCTGGTAGCTCCTACGAGCAGTACTTC	CASSQPKGAGSSYEQYF
TRBJ2-1	TRBD2	TRBV20-1	few	TGCAGTGCCACGGGACTAGCGGGGGGGCTTTCTGAGCAGTTCTTC	CSATGLAGGLSEQFF
TRBJ2-3	TRBD2	TRBV10-3	NA	TGTGCCATCAGTCCGGGACTAGCGGGGGAGGATACGCAGTATTTT	CAISPGLAGEDTQYF
TRBJ2-2	NA	TRBV4-2	NA	TGTGCCAGCAGCCAAGATGAGTGGGGGCAGGACACCGGGGAGCTGTTTTTT	CASSQDEWGQDTGELFF
TRBJ2-2	NA	TRBV28	NA	TGTGCCAGTAGTTTAGGGGAGACGAACACCGGGGAGCTGTTTTTT	CASSLGETNTGELFF
TRBJ1-2	NA	TRBV6-5	NA	TGTGCCAGCAGTTACTCACGTCTTCGAGGGGGCTACACCTTC	CASSYSRLRGGYTF
TRBJ2-7	TRBD2	TRBV7-9	NA	TGTGCCAGCAGAGTATCGGGAGGGCCTTACGAGCAGTACTTC	CASRVSGGPYEQYF
TRBJ2-3	TRBD2	TRBV5-1	NA	TGCGCCAGCAAAATTAAGGGAGCGGGGGGGCTGGATACGCAGTATTTT	CASKIKGAGGLDTQYF
TRBJ2-3	NA	TRBV10-3	NA	TGTGCCATCAGTGACGGCGGGGTCACGTCAGATACGCAGTATTTT	CAISDGGVTSDTQYF
TRBJ2-5	NA	TRBV12-3/TRBV12-4	NA	TGTGCCAGCAGTTTCTGGGGAGAAGTGACCCAGTACTTC	CASSFWGEVTQYF
TRBJ2-5	NA	TRBV5-6	NA	TGTGCCAGCAGCTTGGTGTCAGGGCGAAACCAAGAGACCCAGTACTTC	CASSLVSGRNQETQYF
TRBJ2-7	TRBD2	TRBV14	NA	TGTGCCAGCAGCCCCCCCAGCGGGAGGGCCTACGAGCAGTACTTC	CASSPPSGRAYEQYF
TRBJ2-1	TRBD1	TRBV29-1	few	TGCAGCGTACCACCCCGGACAGGTGGCTACAATGAGCAGTTCTTC	CSVPPRTGGYNEQFF
TRBJ2-3	NA	TRBV5-1	NA	TGCGCCAGCAGCGTTCTAGATACGCAGTATTTT	CASSVLDTQYF
TRBJ2-1	TRBD2	TRBV5-1	NA	TGCGCCAGCAACCCTGTAGCGGGGGGCAGGCACAATGAGCAGTTCTTC	CASNPVAGGRHNEQFF
TRBJ1-6	NA	TRBV20-1	NA	TGCAGTGCTAGAGAGGGCAGGGCCAATTCACCCCTCCACTTT	CSAREGRANSPLHF
TRBJ2-7	NA	TRBV6-1	NA	TGTGCCAGCACCCGGGCCTACGAGCAGTACTTC	CASTRAYEQYF
TRBJ1-1	NA	TRBV5-1	few	TGCGCCAGCAGCTTGGAGGTTACTAACACTGAAGCTTTCTTT	CASSLEVTNTEAFF
TRBJ2-3	NA	TRBV7-3	NA	TGTGCCAGCAGCTTATTTTCGCTCTCATCAACAGATACGCAGTATTTT	CASSLFSLSSTDTQYF
TRBJ2-1	NA	TRBV24-1	NA	TGTGCCACCAGTGAGCCGACAGAGGACAATGAGCAGTTCTTC	CATSEPTEDNEQFF
TRBJ1-2	TRBD1	TRBV25-1	many	TGTGCCAGCAGTGACCTGGACAGGGAAGAGGGTGGCTACACCTTC	CASSDLDREEGGYTF
TRBJ1-1	TRBD1	TRBV25-1	NA	TGTGCCAGCCGGGGACAGGTCGGGACTGAAGCTTTCTTT	CASRGQVGTEAFF
TRBJ1-1	NA	TRBV28	NA	TGTGCCAGCAGTTTATGGGGCACAGTGAACACTGAAGCTTTCTTT	CASSLWGTVNTEAFF
TRBJ1-2	NA	TRBV5-1	few	TGCGCCAGCAGCTTGGTAAACCGAGATGGCTACACCTTC	CASSLVNRDGYTF
TRBJ2-1	TRBD2	TRBV24-1	few	TGTGCCACCAGTAATAGCGGGAGCTTCTACAATGAGCAGTTCTTC	CATSNSGSFYNEQFF
TRBJ2-1	NA	TRBV7-3	NA	TGTGCCAGCAGGCCCACCGGGGGGCTAGCGGAGTACAATGAGCAGTTCTTC	CASRPTGGLAEYNEQFF
TRBJ1-2	TRBD1	TRBV20-1	NA	TGCAGTGCTAGAAGTGACAGGGGTTCGGCTAACTATGGCTACACCTTC	CSARSDRGSANYGYTF
TRBJ1-1	NA	TRBV20-1	few	TGCAGTGCCTCGACAGATAACACTGAAGCTTTCTTT	CSASTDNTEAFF
TRBJ2-1	TRBD2	TRBV11-1	NA	TGTGCCAGCAGCTTACCCGACGCCGGGACTACACTAAAACATGAGCAGTTCTTC	CASSLPDAGTTLKHEQFF
TRBJ2-5	NA	TRBV12-3/TRBV12-4	few	TGTGCCAGCAGCCCGGGGGCAGGGGTGAGAGAGACCCAGTACTTC	CASSPGAGVRETQYF
TRBJ1-1	NA	TRBV4-1	few	TGCGCCAGCAGCCAAGGCCCTCGGGGCACTGAAGCTTTCTTT	CASSQGPRGTEAFF
TRBJ2-7	TRBD1	TRBV12-3/TRBV12-4	few	TGTGCCAGCAGTTTAGCATCTCCGGGACAGGGACGCGAGCAGTACTTC	CASSLASPGQGREQYF
TRBJ1-1	NA	TRBV4-2	few	TGTGCCAGCAGCCAAGATCGGGGTGACCCTGAAGCTTTCTTT	CASSQDRGDPEAFF
TRBJ2-1	TRBD1	TRBV5-1	few	TGCGCCAGCAGCTCGACAGGGGTCCCCAATGAGCAGTTCTTC	CASSSTGVPNEQFF